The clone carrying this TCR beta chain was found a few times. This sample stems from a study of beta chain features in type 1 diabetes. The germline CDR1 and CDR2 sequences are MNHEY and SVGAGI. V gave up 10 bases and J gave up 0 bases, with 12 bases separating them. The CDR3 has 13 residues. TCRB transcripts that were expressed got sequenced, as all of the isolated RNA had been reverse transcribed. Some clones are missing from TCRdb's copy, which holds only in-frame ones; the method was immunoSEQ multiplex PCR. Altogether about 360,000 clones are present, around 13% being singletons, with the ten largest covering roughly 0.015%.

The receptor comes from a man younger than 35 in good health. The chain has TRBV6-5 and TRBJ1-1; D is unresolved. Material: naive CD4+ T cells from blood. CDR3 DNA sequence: TGTGCCATTGCCCGAGGGATGAACACTGAAGCTTTCTTT. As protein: CAIARGMNTEAFF.